These T cell receptor beta chains were read from a single sample in a study of T-cell reconstitution after alpha-beta-depleted transplantation in children. TCRdb used MiXCR to reprocess the PCR reads, holding one entry per CDR3 protein. This table holds about 190,000 distinct CDR3 sequences, 11% found once. Sequenced material: PBMCs, taken before TCRalphabeta/CD19-depleted stem cell transplant. Every receptor here comes from a boy aged 2 to 10 with acute myeloid leukemia, due to receive a stem cell transplant. Both conserved end residues are part of each CDR3. The order of the fields is clone size, D gene, J gene, V gene, CDR3 protein, CDR3 DNA. A D gene is named only where the DNA matches it firmly. Clone size is given for some rows only: seen once, a few or many times, or a class if the clone is expanded.

clone size: many
D gene: -
J gene: TRBJ2-1
V gene: TRBV5-1
CDR3 protein: CASSLTPPSTYNEQFF
CDR3 DNA: TGCGCCAGCAGCCTCACACCTCCCTCAACTTACAATGAGCAGTTCTTC

clone size: many
D gene: -
J gene: TRBJ2-7
V gene: TRBV5-1
CDR3 protein: CASSLGRDYEQYF
CDR3 DNA: TGCGCCAGCAGCTTGGGCAGGGACTACGAGCAGTACTTC

clone size: many
D gene: -
J gene: TRBJ2-2
V gene: TRBV9
CDR3 protein: CASSVAASYGELFF
CDR3 DNA: TGTGCCAGCAGCGTAGCGGCCAGCTACGGGGAGCTGTTTTTT

clone size: many
D gene: -
J gene: TRBJ1-1
V gene: TRBV12-3/TRBV12-4
CDR3 protein: CASSFTGTEAFF
CDR3 DNA: TGTGCCAGCAGTTTCACGGGCACTGAAGCTTTCTTT

clone size: many
D gene: TRBD2
J gene: TRBJ2-3
V gene: TRBV20-1
CDR3 protein: CSARASVAPLAGADTQYF
CDR3 DNA: TGCAGTGCTAGAGCCTCCGTCGCCCCTCTAGCGGGAGCAGATACGCAGTATTTT

clone size: many
D gene: -
J gene: TRBJ2-2
V gene: TRBV28
CDR3 protein: CASSTYHTGELFF
CDR3 DNA: TGTGCCAGCAGTACTTATCACACCGGGGAGCTGTTTTTT

clone size: many
D gene: -
J gene: TRBJ2-3
V gene: TRBV29-1
CDR3 protein: CSVCPSTDTQYF
CDR3 DNA: TGCAGCGTTTGCCCTAGCACAGATACGCAGTATTTT

clone size: many
D gene: -
J gene: TRBJ1-1
V gene: TRBV6-1
CDR3 protein: CASSHVTVNTEAFF
CDR3 DNA: TGTGCCAGCAGTCATGTGACGGTGAACACTGAAGCTTTCTTT

clone size: many
D gene: TRBD1
J gene: TRBJ2-7
V gene: TRBV28
CDR3 protein: CASSPPGQGSYEQYF
CDR3 DNA: TGTGCCAGCAGTCCACCGGGACAGGGCAGCTACGAGCAGTACTTC

clone size: many
D gene: TRBD2
J gene: TRBJ2-2
V gene: TRBV4-1
CDR3 protein: CASSQGGRLTGELFF
CDR3 DNA: TGCGCCAGCAGCCAAGGCGGGAGACTTACCGGGGAGCTGTTTTTT

clone size: -
D gene: TRBD1
J gene: TRBJ1-4
V gene: TRBV12-3/TRBV12-4
CDR3 protein: CASSRQGANEKLFF
CDR3 DNA: TGTGCCAGCAGTCGACAGGGGGCGAATGAAAAACTGTTTTTT

clone size: many
D gene: -
J gene: TRBJ2-3
V gene: TRBV24-1
CDR3 protein: CATSGSVLTDTQYF
CDR3 DNA: TGTGCCACCAGTGGTAGCGTCCTCACAGATACGCAGTATTTT

clone size: medium-sized
D gene: TRBD2
J gene: TRBJ2-2
V gene: TRBV5-1
CDR3 protein: CASRTSGNTGELFF
CDR3 DNA: TGCGCCAGCAGGACTAGCGGGAACACCGGGGAGCTGTTTTTT

clone size: many
D gene: TRBD1
J gene: TRBJ2-5
V gene: TRBV4-2
CDR3 protein: CASSQRDRESETQYF
CDR3 DNA: TGTGCCAGCAGCCAGAGGGACAGGGAAAGTGAGACCCAGTACTTC

clone size: few
D gene: -
J gene: TRBJ2-1
V gene: TRBV4-2
CDR3 protein: CASRTTGLALQGQFF
CDR3 DNA: TGTGCCAGCCGGACGACCGGGCTGGCACTACAGGGGCAGTTCTTC

clone size: many
D gene: -
J gene: TRBJ2-1
V gene: TRBV2
CDR3 protein: CASVQTYNEQFF
CDR3 DNA: TGTGCCAGCGTCCAAACCTACAATGAGCAGTTCTTC

clone size: -
D gene: -
J gene: TRBJ1-5
V gene: TRBV30
CDR3 protein: CAWSPRANQPQHF
CDR3 DNA: TGTGCCTGGAGTCCCCGGGCCAATCAGCCCCAGCATTTT

clone size: many
D gene: TRBD1
J gene: TRBJ2-1
V gene: TRBV20-1
CDR3 protein: CSARALPGADFQGVYNEQFF
CDR3 DNA: TGCAGTGCTAGAGCCTTACCCGGGGCAGACTTCCAGGGGGTATACAATGAGCAGTTCTTC

clone size: many
D gene: TRBD1
J gene: TRBJ1-2
V gene: TRBV12-3/TRBV12-4
CDR3 protein: CASSSGTGGNYGYTF
CDR3 DNA: TGTGCCAGCAGTTCAGGGACAGGGGGCAACTATGGCTACACCTTC

clone size: few
D gene: TRBD1
J gene: TRBJ1-6
V gene: TRBV20-1
CDR3 protein: CSARDGNRGDSPLHF
CDR3 DNA: TGCAGTGCTAGAGATGGAAACAGGGGAGATTCACCCCTCCACTTT

clone size: many
D gene: TRBD2
J gene: TRBJ2-1
V gene: TRBV24-1
CDR3 protein: CATSDFSSGGAGEQFF
CDR3 DNA: TGTGCCACCAGTGATTTTTCTAGCGGGGGGGCCGGCGAGCAGTTCTTC

clone size: many
D gene: -
J gene: TRBJ1-5
V gene: TRBV6-1
CDR3 protein: CASSGYPGATDQPQHF
CDR3 DNA: TGTGCCAGCAGTGGATACCCAGGGGCTACAGATCAGCCCCAGCATTTT

clone size: many
D gene: -
J gene: TRBJ2-6
V gene: TRBV5-8
CDR3 protein: CASTPVGGPYSGANVLTF
CDR3 DNA: TGTGCCAGCACCCCGGTGGGGGGGCCTTACTCTGGGGCCAACGTCCTGACTTTC

clone size: many
D gene: -
J gene: TRBJ1-1
V gene: TRBV9
CDR3 protein: CASSPLKTFEAFF
CDR3 DNA: TGTGCCAGCAGTCCCCTAAAAACCTTTGAAGCTTTCTTT

clone size: many
D gene: -
J gene: TRBJ1-1
V gene: TRBV20-1
CDR3 protein: CSARYGAGDTEAFF
CDR3 DNA: TGCAGTGCTAGATACGGGGCGGGGGACACTGAAGCTTTCTTT

clone size: many
D gene: -
J gene: TRBJ2-3
V gene: TRBV4-1
CDR3 protein: CASSQKQADGDTQYF
CDR3 DNA: TGCGCCAGCAGCCAAAAACAGGCTGACGGGGATACGCAGTATTTT

clone size: many
D gene: -
J gene: TRBJ1-2
V gene: TRBV5-1
CDR3 protein: CASSLDGGGYGYTF
CDR3 DNA: TGCGCCAGCAGCTTGGACGGGGGAGGCTATGGCTACACCTTC

clone size: many
D gene: -
J gene: TRBJ1-4
V gene: TRBV29-1
CDR3 protein: CSVRSSNEKLFF
CDR3 DNA: TGCAGCGTCCGGAGTTCTAATGAAAAACTGTTTTTT

clone size: many
D gene: -
J gene: TRBJ2-1
V gene: TRBV6-1
CDR3 protein: CASSDPRTTYNEQFF
CDR3 DNA: TGTGCCAGCAGTGACCCCAGAACAACCTACAATGAGCAGTTCTTC

clone size: many
D gene: TRBD2
J gene: TRBJ2-5
V gene: TRBV10-2
CDR3 protein: CATRGSGRGETQYF
CDR3 DNA: TGCGCCACCAGAGGTAGCGGGAGGGGAGAGACCCAGTACTTC

clone size: many
D gene: -
J gene: TRBJ2-7
V gene: TRBV2
CDR3 protein: CASKEGSYEQYF
CDR3 DNA: TGTGCCAGCAAAGAAGGCTCCTACGAGCAGTACTTC

clone size: many
D gene: -
J gene: TRBJ1-2
V gene: TRBV20-1
CDR3 protein: CSAVIRREGYTF
CDR3 DNA: TGCAGTGCTGTAATCCGGAGGGAAGGCTACACCTTC

clone size: many
D gene: -
J gene: TRBJ2-1
V gene: TRBV29-1
CDR3 protein: CSGKSDLGRRDEQFF
CDR3 DNA: TGCAGCGGTAAGAGCGATCTGGGCCGACGGGATGAGCAGTTCTTC

clone size: many
D gene: -
J gene: TRBJ2-5
V gene: TRBV12-3/TRBV12-4
CDR3 protein: CASSELEWGPQETQYF
CDR3 DNA: TGTGCCAGCAGTGAACTGGAGTGGGGACCGCAAGAGACCCAGTACTTC

clone size: many
D gene: TRBD1
J gene: TRBJ2-7
V gene: TRBV28
CDR3 protein: CASSLGTGEYEQYF
CDR3 DNA: TGTGCCAGCAGTTTAGGGACAGGGGAGTACGAGCAGTACTTC

clone size: many
D gene: -
J gene: TRBJ1-5
V gene: TRBV7-8
CDR3 protein: CASSLAGYPRDQPQHF
CDR3 DNA: TGTGCCAGCAGCTTAGCTGGCTATCCCCGGGATCAGCCCCAGCATTTT

clone size: many
D gene: -
J gene: TRBJ1-5
V gene: TRBV7-8
CDR3 protein: CASSSKQGLNQPQHF
CDR3 DNA: TGTGCCAGCAGCTCTAAACAGGGTTTAAATCAGCCCCAGCATTTT

clone size: many
D gene: -
J gene: TRBJ2-1
V gene: TRBV20-1
CDR3 protein: CSARLGLGGVNEQFF
CDR3 DNA: TGCAGTGCTAGACTAGGTCTGGGCGGGGTTAATGAGCAGTTCTTC

clone size: many
D gene: TRBD1
J gene: TRBJ1-2
V gene: TRBV6-1
CDR3 protein: CASSTGQDYGYTF
CDR3 DNA: TGTGCCAGCAGTACCGGACAGGACTATGGCTACACCTTC

clone size: many
D gene: -
J gene: TRBJ2-7
V gene: TRBV5-1
CDR3 protein: CASSLEGRYEIDEQYF
CDR3 DNA: TGCGCCAGCAGCTTGGAGGGCAGGTATGAGATCGACGAGCAGTACTTC

clone size: many
D gene: -
J gene: TRBJ2-1
V gene: TRBV28
CDR3 protein: CASSLFPGVYNEQFF
CDR3 DNA: TGTGCCAGCAGTTTATTTCCAGGGGTCTACAATGAGCAGTTCTTC

clone size: many
D gene: TRBD2
J gene: TRBJ2-3
V gene: TRBV4-2
CDR3 protein: CASSQERAGTSGRIGAPDTQYF
CDR3 DNA: TGTGCCAGCAGCCAAGAGAGAGCCGGGACTAGCGGGAGAATAGGGGCCCCAGATACGCAGTATTTT

clone size: -
D gene: -
J gene: TRBJ1-1
V gene: TRBV6-1
CDR3 protein: CASSEVIAGATEAFF
CDR3 DNA: TGTGCCAGCAGTGAAGTTATTGCAGGGGCCACTGAAGCTTTCTTT

clone size: many
D gene: -
J gene: TRBJ1-2
V gene: TRBV12-3/TRBV12-4
CDR3 protein: CASRDDRQPYGYTF
CDR3 DNA: TGTGCCAGCAGAGACGACAGGCAACCCTATGGCTACACCTTC

clone size: -
D gene: -
J gene: TRBJ2-1
V gene: TRBV12-3/TRBV12-4
CDR3 protein: CASSSGLGEQFF
CDR3 DNA: TGTGCCAGCAGCTCAGGCCTAGGTGAGCAGTTCTTC

clone size: many
D gene: TRBD2
J gene: TRBJ2-5
V gene: TRBV7-2
CDR3 protein: CASSSLLAGGQETQYF
CDR3 DNA: TGTGCCAGCAGCTCCCTGCTGGCGGGGGGTCAAGAGACCCAGTACTTC

clone size: many
D gene: TRBD2
J gene: TRBJ2-3
V gene: TRBV7-2
CDR3 protein: CASSLARTSGGADTQYF
CDR3 DNA: TGTGCCAGCAGCTTAGCGCGGACTAGCGGGGGGGCAGATACGCAGTATTTT

clone size: many
D gene: -
J gene: TRBJ1-4
V gene: TRBV7-9
CDR3 protein: CASSSGEQRNEKLFF
CDR3 DNA: TGTGCCAGCAGCTCAGGGGAGCAGCGTAATGAAAAACTGTTTTTT

clone size: many
D gene: TRBD2
J gene: TRBJ2-3
V gene: TRBV20-1
CDR3 protein: CSALAGTGDTQYF
CDR3 DNA: TGCAGTGCCCTAGCGGGTACGGGAGATACGCAGTATTTT

clone size: -
D gene: TRBD1
J gene: TRBJ2-7
V gene: TRBV7-6
CDR3 protein: CASSLGQGSSYEQYF
CDR3 DNA: TGTGCCAGCAGCCTGGGACAGGGGAGTTCATACGAGCAGTACTTC

clone size: many
D gene: -
J gene: TRBJ1-1
V gene: TRBV28
CDR3 protein: CAARRGGNTEAFF
CDR3 DNA: TGTGCAGCAAGGAGGGGGGGGAACACTGAAGCTTTCTTT

clone size: many
D gene: -
J gene: TRBJ2-3
V gene: TRBV24-1
CDR3 protein: CATSDLQRGGQFSTDTQYF
CDR3 DNA: TGTGCCACCAGTGATTTGCAAAGGGGGGGACAGTTTTCCACAGATACGCAGTATTTT